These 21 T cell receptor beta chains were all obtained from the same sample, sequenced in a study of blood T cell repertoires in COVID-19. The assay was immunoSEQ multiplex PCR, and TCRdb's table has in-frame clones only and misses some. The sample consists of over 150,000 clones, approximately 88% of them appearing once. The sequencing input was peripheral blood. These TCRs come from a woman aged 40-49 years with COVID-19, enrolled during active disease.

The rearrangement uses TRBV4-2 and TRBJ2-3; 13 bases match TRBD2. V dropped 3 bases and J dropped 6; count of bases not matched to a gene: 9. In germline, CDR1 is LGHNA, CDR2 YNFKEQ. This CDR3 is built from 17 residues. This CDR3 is CASSQFTSGGASDTQYF. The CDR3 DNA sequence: TGTGCCAGCAGCCAGTTCACTAGCGGGGGGGCCTCGGATACGCAGTATTTT.

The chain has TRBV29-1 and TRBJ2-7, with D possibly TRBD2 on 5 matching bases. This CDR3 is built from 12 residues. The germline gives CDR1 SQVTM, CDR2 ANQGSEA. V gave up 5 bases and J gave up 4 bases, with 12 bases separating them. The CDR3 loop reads CSVSRGWYEQYF. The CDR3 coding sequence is TGCAGCGTTAGCCGGGGATGGTACGAGCAGTACTTC.

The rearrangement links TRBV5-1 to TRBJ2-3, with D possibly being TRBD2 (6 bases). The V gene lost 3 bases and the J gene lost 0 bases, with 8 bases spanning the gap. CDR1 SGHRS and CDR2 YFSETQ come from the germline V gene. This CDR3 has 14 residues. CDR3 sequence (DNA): TGCGCCAGCAGCTATGGGACTAGCACAGATACGCAGTATTTT. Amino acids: CASSYGTSTDTQYF.

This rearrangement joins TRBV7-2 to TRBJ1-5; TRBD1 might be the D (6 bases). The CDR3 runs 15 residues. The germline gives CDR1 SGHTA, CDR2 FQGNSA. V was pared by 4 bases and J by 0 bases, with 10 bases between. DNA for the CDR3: TGTGCCAGCAGCTCAGAGGGGGTTAGCAATCAGCCCCAGCATTTT. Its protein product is CASSSEGVSNQPQHF.

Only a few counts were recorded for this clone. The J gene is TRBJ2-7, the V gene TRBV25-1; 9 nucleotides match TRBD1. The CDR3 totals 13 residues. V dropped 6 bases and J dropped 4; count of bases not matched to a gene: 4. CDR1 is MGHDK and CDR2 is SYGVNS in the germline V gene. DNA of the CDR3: TGTGCCAGCAGAGCCGGGACAGGGTACGAGCAGTACTTC. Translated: CASRAGTGYEQYF.

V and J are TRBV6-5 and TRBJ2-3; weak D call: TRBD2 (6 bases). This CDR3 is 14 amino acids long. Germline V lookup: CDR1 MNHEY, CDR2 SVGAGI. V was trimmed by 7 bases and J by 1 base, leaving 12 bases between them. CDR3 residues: CASKGRRGTDTQYF. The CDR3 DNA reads TGTGCCAGCAAGGGGAGGCGCGGCACAGATACGCAGTATTTT.

The chain's CDR3 is CASSLRLAGGQETQYF. The CDR3 DNA is TGCGCCAGCAGCTTACGACTAGCGGGGGGCCAAGAGACCCAGTACTTC. The V and J genes are TRBV5-1 and TRBJ2-5; 13 positions agree with TRBD2. CDR1 and CDR2 (germline): SGHRS, YFSETQ. The CDR3 spans 16 residues. J gave up 1 base and V 2 bases, and 2 bases lay outside the gene matches.

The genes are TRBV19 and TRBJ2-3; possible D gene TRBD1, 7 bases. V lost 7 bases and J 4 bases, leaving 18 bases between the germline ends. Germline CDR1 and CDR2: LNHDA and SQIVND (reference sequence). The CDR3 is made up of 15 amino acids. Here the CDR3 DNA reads TGTGCCAGTAAGGGGGCTAGCGCTTTCCCAGATACGCAGTATTTT. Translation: CASKGASAFPDTQYF.

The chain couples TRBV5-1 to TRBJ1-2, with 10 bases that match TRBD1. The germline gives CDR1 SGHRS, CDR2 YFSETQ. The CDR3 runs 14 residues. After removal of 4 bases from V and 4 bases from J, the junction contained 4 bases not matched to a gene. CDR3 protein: CASSRRQGAYGYTF. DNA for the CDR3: TGCGCCAGCAGCCGCCGACAGGGGGCCTATGGCTACACCTTC.

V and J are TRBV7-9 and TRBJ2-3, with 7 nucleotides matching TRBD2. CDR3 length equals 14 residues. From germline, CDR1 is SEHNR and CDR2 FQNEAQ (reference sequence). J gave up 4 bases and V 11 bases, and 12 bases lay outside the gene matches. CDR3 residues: CAVYPEGRADTQYF. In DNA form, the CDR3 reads TGTGCCGTATACCCCGAGGGGAGGGCAGATACGCAGTATTTT.

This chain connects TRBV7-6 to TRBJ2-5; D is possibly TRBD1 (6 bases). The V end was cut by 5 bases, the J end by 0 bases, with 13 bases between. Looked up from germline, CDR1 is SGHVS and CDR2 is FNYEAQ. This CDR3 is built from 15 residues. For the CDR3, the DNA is TGTGCCAGCAGCCCACGGACAGCCTACCAAGAGACCCAGTACTTC. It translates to CASSPRTAYQETQYF.

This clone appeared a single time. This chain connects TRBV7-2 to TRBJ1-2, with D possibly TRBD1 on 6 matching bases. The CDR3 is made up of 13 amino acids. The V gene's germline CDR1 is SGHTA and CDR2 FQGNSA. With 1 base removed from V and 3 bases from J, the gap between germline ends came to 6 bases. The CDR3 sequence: CASSLGQDYGYTF. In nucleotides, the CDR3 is TGTGCCAGCAGCTTAGGACAGGACTATGGCTACACCTTC.

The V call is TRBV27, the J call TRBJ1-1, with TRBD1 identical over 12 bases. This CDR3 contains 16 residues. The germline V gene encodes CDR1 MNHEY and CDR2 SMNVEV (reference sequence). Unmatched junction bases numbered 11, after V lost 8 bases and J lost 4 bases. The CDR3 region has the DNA TGTGCCAGCCGTCGAGGAGGGACAGGGGGCTTCACTGAAGCTTTCTTT. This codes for CASRRGGTGGFTEAFF.

CDR3: CAISGERGPNYGYTF. The CDR3 nucleotides are TGTGCCATCAGTGGGGAGAGGGGGCCTAACTATGGCTACACCTTC. J is TRBJ1-2 and V is TRBV10-3; 7 bases line up with TRBD1. V gave up 4 bases and J gave up 0 bases; unmatched junction bases: 5. The CDR3 has 15 amino acids. Germline CDR1 ENHRY, CDR2 SYGVKD.

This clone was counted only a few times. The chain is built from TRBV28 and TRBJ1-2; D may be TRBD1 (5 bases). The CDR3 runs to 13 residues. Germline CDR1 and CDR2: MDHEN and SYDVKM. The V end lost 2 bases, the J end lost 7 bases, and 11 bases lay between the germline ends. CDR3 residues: CASSLPHDSGYTF. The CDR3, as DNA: TGTGCCAGCAGTTTACCCCATGACAGTGGCTACACCTTC.

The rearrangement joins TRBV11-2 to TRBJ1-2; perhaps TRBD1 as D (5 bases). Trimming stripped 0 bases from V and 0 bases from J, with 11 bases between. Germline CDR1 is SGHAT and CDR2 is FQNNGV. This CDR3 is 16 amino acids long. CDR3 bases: TGTGCCAGCAGCTTAGATCTGGGGGGAGCTAACTATGGCTACACCTTC. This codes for CASSLDLGGANYGYTF.

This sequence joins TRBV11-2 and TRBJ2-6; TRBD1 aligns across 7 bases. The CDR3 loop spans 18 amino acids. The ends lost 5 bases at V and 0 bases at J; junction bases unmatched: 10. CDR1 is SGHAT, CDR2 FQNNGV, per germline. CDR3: CASSHYRGPFSGANVLTF. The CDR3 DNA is TGTGCCAGCAGCCACTACAGGGGACCCTTCTCTGGGGCCAACGTCCTGACTTTC.

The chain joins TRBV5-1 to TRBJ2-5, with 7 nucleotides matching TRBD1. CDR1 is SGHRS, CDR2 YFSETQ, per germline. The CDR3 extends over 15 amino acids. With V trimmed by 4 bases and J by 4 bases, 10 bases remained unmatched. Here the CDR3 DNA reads TGCGCCAGCAGCACCGGACAGGCAAGGCGAGAGACCCAGTACTTC. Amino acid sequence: CASSTGQARRETQYF.

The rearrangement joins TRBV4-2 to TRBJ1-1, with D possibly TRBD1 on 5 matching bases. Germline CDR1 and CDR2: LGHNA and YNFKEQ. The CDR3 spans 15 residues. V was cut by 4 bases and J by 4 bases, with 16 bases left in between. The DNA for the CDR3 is TGTGCCAGCAGCCCGTACTCAGGGTTAAGCACTGAAGCTTTCTTT. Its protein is CASSPYSGLSTEAFF.

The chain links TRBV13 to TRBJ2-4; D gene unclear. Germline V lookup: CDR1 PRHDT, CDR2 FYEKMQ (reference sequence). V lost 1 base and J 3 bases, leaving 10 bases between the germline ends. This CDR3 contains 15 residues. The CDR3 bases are TGTGCCAGCAGCTTAGTCGGTGAGGACAAAAACATTCAGTACTTC. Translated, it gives CASSLVGEDKNIQYF.

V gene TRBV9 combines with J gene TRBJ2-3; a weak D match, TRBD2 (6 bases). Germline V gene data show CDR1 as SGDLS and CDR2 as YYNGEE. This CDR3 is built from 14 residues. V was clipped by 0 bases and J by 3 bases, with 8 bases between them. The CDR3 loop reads CASSVAGETDTQYF. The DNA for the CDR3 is TGTGCCAGCAGCGTAGCGGGAGAAACAGATACGCAGTATTTT.